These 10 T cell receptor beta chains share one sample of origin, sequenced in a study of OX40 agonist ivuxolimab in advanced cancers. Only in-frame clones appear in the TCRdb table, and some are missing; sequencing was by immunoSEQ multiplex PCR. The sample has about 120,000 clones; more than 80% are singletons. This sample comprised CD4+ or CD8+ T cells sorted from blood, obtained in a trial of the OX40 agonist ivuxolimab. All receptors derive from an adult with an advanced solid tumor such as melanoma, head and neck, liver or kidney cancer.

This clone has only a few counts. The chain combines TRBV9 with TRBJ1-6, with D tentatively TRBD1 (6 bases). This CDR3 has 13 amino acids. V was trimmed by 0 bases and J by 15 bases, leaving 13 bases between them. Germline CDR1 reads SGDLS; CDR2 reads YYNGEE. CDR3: CASSVEVGGGLHF. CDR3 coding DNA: TGTGCCAGCAGCGTAGAAGTAGGGGGAGGCCTCCACTTT.

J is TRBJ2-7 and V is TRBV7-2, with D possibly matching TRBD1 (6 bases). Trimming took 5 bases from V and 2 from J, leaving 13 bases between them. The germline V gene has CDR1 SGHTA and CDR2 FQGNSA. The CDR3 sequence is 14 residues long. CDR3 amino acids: CASSLRDTTYEQYF. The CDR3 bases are TGTGCCAGCAGCCTCCGGGACACTACCTACGAGCAGTACTTC. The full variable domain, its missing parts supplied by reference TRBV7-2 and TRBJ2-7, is GAGVSQSPSNKVTEKGKDVELRCDPISGHTALYWYRQSLGQGLEFLIYFQGNSAPDKSGLPSDRFSAERTGGSVSTLTIQRTQQEDSAVYLCASSLRDTTYEQYFGPGTRLTVT.

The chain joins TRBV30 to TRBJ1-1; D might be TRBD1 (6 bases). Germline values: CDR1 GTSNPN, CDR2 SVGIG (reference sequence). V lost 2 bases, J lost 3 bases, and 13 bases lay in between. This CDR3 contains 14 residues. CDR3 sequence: CAWSFGGPDTEAFF. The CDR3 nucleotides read TGTGCCTGGAGTTTTGGGGGGCCCGACACTGAAGCTTTCTTT.

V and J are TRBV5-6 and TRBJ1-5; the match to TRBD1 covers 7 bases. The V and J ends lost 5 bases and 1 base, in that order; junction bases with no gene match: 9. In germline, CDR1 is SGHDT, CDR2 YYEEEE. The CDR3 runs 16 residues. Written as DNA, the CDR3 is TGTGCCAGCAGTTTGTACAGGGGTTTAAGCAATCAGCCCCAGCATTTT. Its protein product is CASSLYRGLSNQPQHF.

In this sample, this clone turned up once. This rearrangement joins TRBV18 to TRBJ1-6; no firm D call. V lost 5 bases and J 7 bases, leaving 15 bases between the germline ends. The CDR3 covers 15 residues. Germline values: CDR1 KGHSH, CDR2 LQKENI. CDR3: CASSSGRIVNSPLHF. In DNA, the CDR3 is TGTGCCAGCTCATCTGGGCGGATCGTAAATTCACCCCTCCACTTT.

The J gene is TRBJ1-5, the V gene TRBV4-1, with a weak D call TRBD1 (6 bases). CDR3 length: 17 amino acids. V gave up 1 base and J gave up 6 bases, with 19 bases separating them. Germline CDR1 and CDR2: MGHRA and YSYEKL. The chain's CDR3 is CASSQVVRGPRGQPQHF. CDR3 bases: TGCGCCAGCAGCCAAGTGGTTCGGGGGCCGCGGGGTCAGCCCCAGCATTTT.

The CDR3 DNA reads as TGTGCCAGCCTTACTGGACAGGGGACCACTGAAGCTTTCTTT. This encodes CASLTGQGTTEAFF. The chain employs TRBV28 and TRBJ1-1, with 9 positions matching TRBD1. This CDR3 comprises 14 residues. Germline V CDR1 and CDR2: MDHEN, SYDVKM. The V and J ends lost 8 bases and 4 bases, in that order; junction bases with no gene match: 8.

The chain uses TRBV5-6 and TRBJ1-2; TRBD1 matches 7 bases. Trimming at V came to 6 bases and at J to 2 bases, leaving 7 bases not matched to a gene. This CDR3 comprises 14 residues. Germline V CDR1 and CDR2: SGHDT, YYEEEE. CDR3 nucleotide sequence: TGTGCCAGCACTGACAGGGCGCCCAACTATGGCTACACCTTC. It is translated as CASTDRAPNYGYTF.

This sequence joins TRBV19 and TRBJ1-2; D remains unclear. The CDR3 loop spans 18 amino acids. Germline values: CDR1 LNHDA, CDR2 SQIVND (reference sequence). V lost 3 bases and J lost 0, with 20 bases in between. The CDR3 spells CASSMEAFGTNSNYGYTF. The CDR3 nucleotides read TGTGCCAGTAGTATGGAGGCGTTCGGAACAAACTCTAACTATGGCTACACCTTC.

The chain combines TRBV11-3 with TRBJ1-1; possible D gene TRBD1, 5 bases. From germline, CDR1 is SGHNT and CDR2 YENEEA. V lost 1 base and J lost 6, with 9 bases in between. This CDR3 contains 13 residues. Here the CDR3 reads CASSLVGDAEAFF. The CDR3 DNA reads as TGTGCCAGCAGCTTAGTGGGGGATGCTGAAGCTTTCTTT. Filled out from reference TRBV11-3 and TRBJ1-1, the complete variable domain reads EAGVVQSPRYKIIEKKQPVAFWCNPISGHNTLYWYLQNLGQGPELLIRYENEEAVDDSQLPKDRFSAERLKGVDSTLKIQPAELGDSAVYLCASSLVGDAEAFFGQGTRLTVV.